A single T cell receptor beta chain is shown here with its context. Its antigen is unknown. Generated by immunoSEQ multiplex PCR, the TCRdb table keeps only in-frame clones and is missing some. The data hold some 300,000 clones, with less than 85% observed a single time. Recent vaccinations or acute infections were absent in the healthy HIV-negative adult donors. The data are from a study of shared clonotypes between healthy human individuals. Study-wide findings and caveats: A small donor pool kept down the genetic and exposure-history diversity that was represented. Shared across several donors were around 5% of the naive CD4 clonotypes. Sampling used blood alone; tissue repertoires probably differ.

The receptor comes from a man aged 25-45 years in good health. The specimen was memory CD4+ T cells sorted from blood. As to subset: CD45RA-negative fraction.

CDR3 residues: CASSARTSGSGDEQFF. CDR3 nucleotide sequence: TGCGCCAGCAGCGCACGGACTAGCGGGAGCGGGGATGAGCAGTTCTTC. V is TRBV5-1 and J is TRBJ2-1; 13 bases are shared with TRBD2. CDR1 SGHRS and CDR2 YFSETQ come from the germline V gene. CDR3 length: 16 amino acids. V lost 4 bases to trimming and J lost 8 bases; unmatched junction nucleotides: 9.